Each of the 30 T cell receptor beta chains below was sequenced from the same sample in a study of cytomegalovirus exposure and HLA in healthy donors. Both 60 Vbeta primers and 13 Jbeta primers went into the PCR. The assay was immunoSEQ multiplex PCR, and TCRdb's table has in-frame clones only and misses some. The sample includes about 120,000 clones, around 80% of them seen just once. Sequencing was done on a sample of PBMCs. The receptor set was obtained from a human donor in good health.

The V call is TRBV6-1, the J call TRBJ2-1, with D unclear. The V gene lost 7 bases and the J gene lost 7 bases, with 14 bases spanning the gap. This CDR3 has 13 amino acids. Germline V gene data show CDR1 as MNHNS and CDR2 as SASEGT. The CDR3 sequence: CASTLTRINEQFF. As DNA, the CDR3 is TGTGCCAGCACCCTGACAAGGATAAATGAGCAGTTCTTC.

This sequence joins TRBV27 and TRBJ1-6, with no clear D. Germline CDR1 is MNHEY and CDR2 is SMNVEV (reference sequence). The CDR3 consists of 15 residues. Trimming took 3 bases from V and 6 from J, leaving 12 bases between them. CDR3 residues: CASSFRKGVNSPLHF. CDR3 coding DNA: TGTGCCAGCAGTTTTCGGAAGGGAGTTAATTCACCCCTCCACTTT.

V usage is TRBV5-1 and J usage is TRBJ1-1, with D possibly TRBD1 on 6 matching bases. V lost 0 bases to trimming and J lost 5 bases, with 14 bases between them. This CDR3 spans 15 amino acids. Looked up from germline, CDR1 is SGHRS and CDR2 is YFSETQ. The DNA for the CDR3 is TGCGCCAGCAGCTTGGGGGGGGGCCTTAAAACTGAAGCTTTCTTT. The encoded protein is CASSLGGGLKTEAFF. Full variable domain (rest looked up from reference TRBV5-1 and TRBJ1-1): KAGVTQTPRYLIKTRGQQVTLSCSPISGHRSVSWYQQTPGQGLQFLFEYFSETQRNKGNFPGRFSGRQFSNSRSEMNVSTLELGDSALYLCASSLGGGLKTEAFFGQGTRLTVV.

The V and J genes are TRBV4-1 and TRBJ2-7, with 8 bases matching TRBD1. The CDR3 loop spans 16 amino acids. Per the germline V gene, CDR1 is MGHRA and CDR2 is YSYEKL. V lost 4 bases to trimming and J lost 2 bases; unmatched junction nucleotides: 10. CDR3 DNA sequence: TGCGCCAGCAGCCGTAATCAGGGGGCTACCACCTACGAGCAGTACTTC. Encoded protein: CASSRNQGATTYEQYF.

The chain couples TRBV27 to TRBJ2-5; TRBD1 aligns across 7 bases. CDR1 MNHEY and CDR2 SMNVEV come from the germline V gene (reference sequence). V gave up 5 bases and J gave up 5 bases; unmatched junction bases: 11. CDR3 length: 15 amino acids. CDR3 sequence reads: CASSLGTAQGETQYF. The CDR3 DNA reads as TGTGCCAGCAGTCTGGGGACAGCGCAAGGGGAGACCCAGTACTTC.

The chain uses TRBV5-3 and TRBJ1-6, with 9 bases matching TRBD1. TRBV5-3 is an ORF, with its function uncertain. The junction had 5 bases not matched to a gene; V was cut back by 5 bases and J by 5 bases. This CDR3 is built from 15 residues. The DNA of the CDR3 is TGTGCCAGAAGAGATGACAGGGGGGATAATTCACCCCTCCACTTT. This encodes CARRDDRGDNSPLHF.

The genes are TRBV4-1 and TRBJ1-6; D unclear. Per germline, CDR1 MGHRA and CDR2 YSYEKL. The CDR3 covers 16 residues. V shed 0 bases and J shed 9 bases, with 15 bases lying between them. CDR3 loop: CASSQDVQARGSPLHF. The CDR3, as DNA: TGCGCCAGCAGCCAAGATGTGCAGGCCCGTGGTTCACCCCTCCACTTT.

V usage is TRBV29-1 and J usage is TRBJ1-2; D not certain. Germline V gene sequence: CDR1 SQVTM, CDR2 ANQGSEA. V lost 5 bases to trimming and J lost 8 bases, with 18 bases between them. There are 13 residues in the CDR3. CDR3 sequence (DNA): TGCAGCGTTCCACTTGGGCCCCCGTACGGCTACACCTTC. This translates into CSVPLGPPYGYTF.

The chain is built from TRBV7-9 and TRBJ2-1, with 7 bases that match TRBD1. V gave up 5 bases and J gave up 5 bases; unmatched junction bases: 9. CDR1 and CDR2 (germline): SEHNR, FQNEAQ (reference sequence). CDR3 length: 15 amino acids. CDR3 amino acids: CASSLLGTDHNEQFF. The CDR3 coding sequence is TGTGCCAGCAGCCTATTAGGGACAGACCACAATGAGCAGTTCTTC.

In this sample, this clone turned up a few times. V gene TRBV7-9 combines with J gene TRBJ1-2, with TRBD1 identical over 10 bases. The J segment lost 4 bases and the V segment lost 5 bases, leaving 7 bases of the junction unmatched. Germline CDR1 is SEHNR and CDR2 is FQNEAQ (reference sequence). The CDR3 covers 15 residues. CDR3 in DNA: TGTGCCAGCAGCCCACAGACAGGGGGCGTCTATGGCTACACCTTC. Residues: CASSPQTGGVYGYTF. Looking up the rest from reference TRBV7-9 and TRBJ1-2 gives the full variable domain: DTGVSQNPRHKITKRGQNVTFRCDPISEHNRLYWYRQTLGQGPEFLTYFQNEAQLEKSRLLSDRFSAERPKGSFSTLEIQRTEQGDSAMYLCASSPQTGGVYGYTFGSGTRLTVV.

The genes are TRBV10-2 and TRBJ2-7; D possibly corresponds to TRBD2 (5 bases). This CDR3 is built from 17 residues. Trimming removed 8 bases at V and 3 bases at J, with 26 bases between. Germline V gene sequence: CDR1 WSHSY, CDR2 SAAADI. CDR3: CASSRYGRLAYIYEQYF. The CDR3 DNA reads TGCGCCAGCTCGAGGTACGGGCGGCTAGCCTACATCTACGAGCAGTACTTC.

The rearrangement joins TRBV7-6 to TRBJ1-4; D gene uncertain. V lost 1 base to trimming and J lost 3 bases, with 21 bases between them. This CDR3 has 19 amino acids. CDR1 is SGHVS and CDR2 is FNYEAQ in the germline V gene. The CDR3 spells CASSLVRFPPQVANEKLFF. CDR3 DNA: TGTGCCAGCAGCTTAGTACGATTCCCCCCTCAGGTTGCTAATGAAAAACTGTTTTTT.

The chain uses TRBV28 and TRBJ1-3; the D is unclear. The length of the CDR3 is 13 residues. CDR1 MDHEN and CDR2 SYDVKM come from the germline V gene. V shed 9 bases and J shed 7 bases, with 16 bases lying between them. This chain's CDR3 is CASGRSAANTIYF. The CDR3 DNA reads TGTGCCAGTGGCAGAAGCGCGGCGAACACCATATATTTT.

The chain uses TRBV5-4 and TRBJ2-7, with 12 bases identical to TRBD1. J lost 2 bases, V lost 8 bases, and 5 bases had no gene match. The germline V gene encodes CDR1 SGHNT and CDR2 YYREEE (reference sequence). This CDR3 spans 14 amino acids. CDR3 amino acids: CASARDRGPYEQYF. Here the CDR3 DNA reads TGTGCCAGTGCTAGGGACAGGGGGCCCTACGAGCAGTACTTC.

As regards this clone: An end of the junction differs from the germline gene, which may be a read error. The chain is built from TRBV7-9 and TRBJ2-1; TRBD1 aligns across 9 bases. Per germline, CDR1 SEHNR and CDR2 FQNEAQ (reference sequence). The CDR3 has 16 residues. The DNA for the CDR3 is TGTTCCAGTGGGAGGGGGGACAGGGTCTCCTACAATGAGCAGTTCTTC. The encoded protein is CSSGRGDRVSYNEQFF.

This rearrangement joins TRBV6-5 to TRBJ1-5; 7 bases map to TRBD1. V lost 4 bases to trimming and J lost 5 bases; unmatched junction nucleotides: 5. This CDR3 comprises 14 residues. Germline V gene sequence: CDR1 MNHEY, CDR2 SVGAGI. The CDR3 DNA reads as TGTGCCAGCAGTTCCAACAGGGGCGATCAGCCCCAGCATTTT. It specifies CASSSNRGDQPQHF.

The chain recombines TRBV29-1 with TRBJ2-1; the match to TRBD2 covers 11 bases. Germline lookup yields CDR1 SQVTM and CDR2 ANQGSEA. The trim removed 5 bases at V and 7 bases at J, leaving 1 base unmatched. This CDR3 region has 12 residues. The CDR3 nucleotides read TGCAGCGTTCGGACTAGCGGGAATGAGCAGTTCTTC. Translating gives CSVRTSGNEQFF.

This chain connects TRBV6-6 to TRBJ1-2; D is uncertain. CDR1 is MNHNY and CDR2 is SVGAGI in the germline V gene (reference sequence). This CDR3 region has 15 residues. The ends were cut back, 2 bases at V and 8 bases at J, with 18 bases in the middle. CDR3 DNA sequence: TGTGCCAGCAGTTACGCATGGGGAGAGTCAGGCGGCTACACCTTC. Encoded protein: CASSYAWGESGGYTF.

The chain links TRBV5-1 to TRBJ1-5; a weak D match, TRBD1 (6 bases). Trimming removed 4 bases at V and 4 bases at J, with 15 bases between. This CDR3 spans 15 amino acids. Germline V gives CDR1 SGHRS, CDR2 YFSETQ. This CDR3 reads CASSLLGQINQPQHF. CDR3 nucleotide sequence: TGCGCCAGCAGCCTCCTCGGACAGATTAATCAGCCCCAGCATTTT.

The chain carries TRBV9 and TRBJ2-7, with 10 bases identical to TRBD1. This CDR3 contains 18 residues. Germline loops: CDR1 SGDLS, CDR2 YYNGEE. V lost 4 bases to trimming and J lost 0 bases; unmatched junction nucleotides: 13. CDR3 loop: CASSLTPGGQGGSYEQYF. CDR3 coding DNA: TGTGCCAGCAGCCTTACCCCCGGCGGACAGGGGGGCTCCTACGAGCAGTACTTC.

This clone was found a few times. The J gene is TRBJ1-2, the V gene TRBV7-3, with a tentative D call TRBD1 (5 bases). Germline CDR1 and CDR2: SGHTA and FQGTGA. Trimming stripped 11 bases from V and 4 bases from J, with 11 bases between. The CDR3 is 11 residues long. CDR3 sequence: CAPGQIYGYTF. Here the CDR3 DNA reads TGTGCCCCAGGGCAGATCTATGGCTACACCTTC.

This clone was recorded once. This chain joins TRBV5-1 and TRBJ2-2, with TRBD2 matching 9 bases. Unmatched junction bases numbered 4, after V lost 4 bases and J lost 6 bases. The CDR3 covers 14 residues. Germline CDR1 reads SGHRS; CDR2 reads YFSETQ. The chain's CDR3 is CASSRRGGPGELFF. Written as DNA, the CDR3 is TGCGCCAGCAGCCGGCGGGGGGGCCCCGGGGAGCTGTTTTTT.

V gene TRBV20-1 combines with J gene TRBJ2-7; no definite D call. Germline loops: CDR1 DFQATT, CDR2 SNEGSKA (reference sequence). The CDR3 loop spans 11 amino acids. Trimming took off 1 base at V and 7 bases at J, with 8 bases between the two ends. CDR3 DNA sequence: TGCAGTGCTAGAGGGCAGTGGGAGCAGTACTTC. Protein: CSARGQWEQYF.

This clone was detected once. The chain employs TRBV11-2 and TRBJ1-6; tentative D call: TRBD1 (5 bases). CDR1 and CDR2 (germline): SGHAT, FQNNGV. The CDR3 sequence is 13 residues long. Between the trimmed V and J ends, which lost 4 bases and 4 bases, there was a span of 5 bases. The CDR3 loop reads CASSSGYNSPLHF. The CDR3 DNA reads TGTGCCAGCAGCTCAGGGTATAATTCACCCCTCCACTTT.

DNA of the CDR3: TGCGCCAGCAGCCCTACCGTGTCGACAGGTTTAGCCAAAAACATTCAGTACTTC. It yields the protein CASSPTVSTGLAKNIQYF. This chain uses TRBV4-1 with TRBJ2-4; D might be TRBD1 (6 bases). Trimming took off 4 bases at V and 0 bases at J, with 19 bases between the two ends. From germline, CDR1 is MGHRA and CDR2 YSYEKL. The CDR3 is made up of 18 amino acids.

This clone was observed a few times. V and J are TRBV7-9 and TRBJ2-7; possibly TRBD1 for D (6 bases). Germline V lookup: CDR1 SEHNR, CDR2 FQNEAQ (reference sequence). Between the trimmed V and J ends, which lost 4 bases and 6 bases, there was a span of 10 bases. This CDR3 is built from 12 residues. The DNA of the CDR3 is TGTGCCAGCAGCTGGAGAGGGGGCGAGCAGTACTTC. This sequence encodes CASSWRGGEQYF.

The chain links TRBV13 to TRBJ2-7, with TRBD1 matching 8 bases. Looked up from germline, CDR1 is PRHDT and CDR2 is FYEKMQ (reference sequence). The CDR3 sequence is 14 residues long. V lost 5 bases and J lost 4; bases outside the gene matches: 7. The CDR3 DNA is TGTGCCAGCAGCCTGACAGGGGACCGTTACGAGCAGTACTTC. Translated, it gives CASSLTGDRYEQYF.

V gene TRBV12-5 combines with J gene TRBJ2-1; 8 nucleotides line up with TRBD2. J gave up 4 bases and V 6 bases, and 5 bases lay outside the gene matches. The CDR3 has 14 amino acids. Germline values: CDR1 LGHNT, CDR2 FRNRAP. The chain's CDR3 is CASGYSGEYNEQFF. CDR3 in DNA: TGTGCTAGTGGGTATAGCGGGGAGTACAATGAGCAGTTCTTC.

The rearrangement uses TRBV5-1 and TRBJ2-5; possible D gene TRBD1, 5 bases. The germline V gene encodes CDR1 SGHRS and CDR2 YFSETQ. V lost 3 bases and J lost 2, with 8 bases in between. CDR3 length: 13 residues. The CDR3 region has the DNA TGCGCCAGCAGCTACCCAGGGCAAGAGACCCAGTACTTC. Translated: CASSYPGQETQYF.

The rearrangement joins TRBV19 to TRBJ1-4; D is ambiguous. The V and J ends lost 3 bases and 0 bases respectively, with 8 bases between them. Germline CDR1 and CDR2: LNHDA and SQIVND (reference sequence). The CDR3 is 15 residues long. The CDR3: CASSMEAATNEKLFF. CDR3 nucleotides: TGTGCCAGTAGTATGGAGGCAGCAACTAATGAAAAACTGTTTTTT.